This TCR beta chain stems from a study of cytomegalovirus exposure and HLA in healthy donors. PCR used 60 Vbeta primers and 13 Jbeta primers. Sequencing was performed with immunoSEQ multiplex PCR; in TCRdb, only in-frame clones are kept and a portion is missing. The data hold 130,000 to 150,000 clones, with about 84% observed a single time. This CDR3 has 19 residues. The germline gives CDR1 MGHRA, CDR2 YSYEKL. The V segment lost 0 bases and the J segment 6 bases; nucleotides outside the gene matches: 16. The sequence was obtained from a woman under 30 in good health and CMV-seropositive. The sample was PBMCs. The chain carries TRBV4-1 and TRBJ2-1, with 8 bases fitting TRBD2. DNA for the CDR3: TGCGCCAGCAGCCAAGATCCGGGAGGGAGGGGTACTCAGGGCAATGAGCAGTTCTTC. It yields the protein CASSQDPGGRGTQGNEQFF.